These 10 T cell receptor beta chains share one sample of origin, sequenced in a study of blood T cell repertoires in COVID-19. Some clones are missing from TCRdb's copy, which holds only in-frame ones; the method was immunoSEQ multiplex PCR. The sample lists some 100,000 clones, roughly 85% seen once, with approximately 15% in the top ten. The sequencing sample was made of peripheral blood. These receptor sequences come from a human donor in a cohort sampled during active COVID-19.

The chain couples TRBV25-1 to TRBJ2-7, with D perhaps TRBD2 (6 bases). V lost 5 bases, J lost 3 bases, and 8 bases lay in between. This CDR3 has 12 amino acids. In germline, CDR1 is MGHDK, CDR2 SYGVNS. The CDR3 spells CASSPGVYEQYF. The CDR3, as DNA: TGTGCCAGCAGTCCGGGGGTCTACGAGCAGTACTTC.

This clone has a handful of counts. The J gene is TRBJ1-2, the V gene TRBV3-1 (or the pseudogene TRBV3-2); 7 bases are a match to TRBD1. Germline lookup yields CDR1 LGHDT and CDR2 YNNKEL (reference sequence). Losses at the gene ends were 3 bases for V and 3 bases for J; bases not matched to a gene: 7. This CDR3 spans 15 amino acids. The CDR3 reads CASSQGRQGHYGYTF. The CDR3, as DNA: TGTGCCAGCAGCCAGGGTCGACAGGGCCACTATGGCTACACCTTC.

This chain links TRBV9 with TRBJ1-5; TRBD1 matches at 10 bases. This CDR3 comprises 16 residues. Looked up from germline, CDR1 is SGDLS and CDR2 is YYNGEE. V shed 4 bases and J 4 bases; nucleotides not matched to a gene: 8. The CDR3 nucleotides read TGTGCCAGCAGCCCGGGACAGGGGACCTGGAATCAGCCCCAGCATTTT. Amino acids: CASSPGQGTWNQPQHF.

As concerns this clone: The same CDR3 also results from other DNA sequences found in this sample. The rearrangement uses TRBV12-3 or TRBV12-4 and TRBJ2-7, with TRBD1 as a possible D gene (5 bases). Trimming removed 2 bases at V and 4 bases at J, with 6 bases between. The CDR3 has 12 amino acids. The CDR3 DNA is TGTGCCAGCAGTTTACAGGGTTACGAGCAGTACTTC. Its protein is CASSLQGYEQYF.

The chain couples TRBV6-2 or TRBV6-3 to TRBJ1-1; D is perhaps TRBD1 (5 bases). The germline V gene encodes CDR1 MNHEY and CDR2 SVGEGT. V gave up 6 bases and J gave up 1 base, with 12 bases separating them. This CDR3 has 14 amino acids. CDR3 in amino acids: CASSIGGGNTEAFF. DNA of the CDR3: TGTGCCAGCAGCATTGGGGGGGGGAACACTGAAGCTTTCTTT.

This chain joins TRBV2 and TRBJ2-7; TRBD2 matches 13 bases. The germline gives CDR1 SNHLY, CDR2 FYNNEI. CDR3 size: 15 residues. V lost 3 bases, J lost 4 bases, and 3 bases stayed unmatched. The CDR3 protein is CASSETSGRLYEQYF. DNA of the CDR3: TGTGCCAGCAGTGAGACTAGCGGGAGGTTGTACGAGCAGTACTTC.

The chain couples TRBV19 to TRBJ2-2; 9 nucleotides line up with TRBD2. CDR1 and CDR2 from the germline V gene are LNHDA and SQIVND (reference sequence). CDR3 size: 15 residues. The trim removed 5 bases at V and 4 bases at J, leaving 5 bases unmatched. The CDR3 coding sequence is TGTGCCAGTAGTCCTAGCGGGATTATCACCGGGGAGCTGTTTTTT. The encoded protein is CASSPSGIITGELFF.

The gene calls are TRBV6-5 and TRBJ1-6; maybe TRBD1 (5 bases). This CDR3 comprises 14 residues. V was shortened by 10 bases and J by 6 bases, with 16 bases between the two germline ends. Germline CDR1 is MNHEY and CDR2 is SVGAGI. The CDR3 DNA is TGTGCCACCAAGGGGCAGGGTCGTAATTCACCCCTCCACTTT. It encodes CATKGQGRNSPLHF.

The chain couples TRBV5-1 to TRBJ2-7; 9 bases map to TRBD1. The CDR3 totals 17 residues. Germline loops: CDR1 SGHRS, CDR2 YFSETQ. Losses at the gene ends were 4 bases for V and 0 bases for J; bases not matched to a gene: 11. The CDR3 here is CASSQQPPGQGSYEQYF. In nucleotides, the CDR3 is TGCGCCAGCAGCCAACAACCGCCGGGACAGGGCTCCTACGAGCAGTACTTC.

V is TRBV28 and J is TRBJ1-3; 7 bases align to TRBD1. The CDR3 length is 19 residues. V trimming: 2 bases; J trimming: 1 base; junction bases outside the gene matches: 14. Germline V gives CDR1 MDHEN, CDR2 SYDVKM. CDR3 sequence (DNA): TGTGCCAGCAGTTTACCGGGACAGCTATTAGATTCATCTGGAAACACCATATATTTT. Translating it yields CASSLPGQLLDSSGNTIYF.